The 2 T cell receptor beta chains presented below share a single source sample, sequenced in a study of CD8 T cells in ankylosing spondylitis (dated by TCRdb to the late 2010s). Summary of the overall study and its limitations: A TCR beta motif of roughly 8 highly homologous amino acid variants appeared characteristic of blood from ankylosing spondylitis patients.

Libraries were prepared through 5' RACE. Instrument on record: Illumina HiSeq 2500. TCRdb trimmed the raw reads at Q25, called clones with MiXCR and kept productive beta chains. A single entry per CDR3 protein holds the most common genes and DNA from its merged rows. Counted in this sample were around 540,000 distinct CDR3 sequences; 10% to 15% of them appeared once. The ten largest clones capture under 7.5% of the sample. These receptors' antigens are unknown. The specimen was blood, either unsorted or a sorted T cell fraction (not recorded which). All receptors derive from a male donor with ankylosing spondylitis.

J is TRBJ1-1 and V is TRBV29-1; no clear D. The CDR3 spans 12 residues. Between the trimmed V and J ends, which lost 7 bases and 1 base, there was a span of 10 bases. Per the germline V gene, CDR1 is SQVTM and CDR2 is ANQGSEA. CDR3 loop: CSANMGNTEAFF. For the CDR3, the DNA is TGCAGCGCAAACATGGGGAACACTGAAGCTTTCTTT.

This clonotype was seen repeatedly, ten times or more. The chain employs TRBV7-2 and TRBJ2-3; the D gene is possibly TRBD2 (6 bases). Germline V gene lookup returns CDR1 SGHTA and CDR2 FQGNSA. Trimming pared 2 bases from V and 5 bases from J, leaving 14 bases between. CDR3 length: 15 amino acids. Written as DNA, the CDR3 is TGTGCCAGCAGCTTATCGGGGACTGGGGGAGATACGCAGTATTTT. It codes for CASSLSGTGGDTQYF.